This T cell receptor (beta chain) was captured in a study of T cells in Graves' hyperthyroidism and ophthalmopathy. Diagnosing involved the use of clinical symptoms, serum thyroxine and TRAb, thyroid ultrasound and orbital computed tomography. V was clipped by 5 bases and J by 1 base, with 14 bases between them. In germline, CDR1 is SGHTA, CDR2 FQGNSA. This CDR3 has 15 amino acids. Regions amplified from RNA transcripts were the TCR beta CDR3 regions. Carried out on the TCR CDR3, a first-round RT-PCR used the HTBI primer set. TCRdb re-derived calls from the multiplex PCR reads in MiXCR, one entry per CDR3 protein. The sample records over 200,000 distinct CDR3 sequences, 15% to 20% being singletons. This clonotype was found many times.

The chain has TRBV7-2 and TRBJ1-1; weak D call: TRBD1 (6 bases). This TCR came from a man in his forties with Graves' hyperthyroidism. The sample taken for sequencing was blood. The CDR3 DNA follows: TGTGCCAGCAGCCCTGTGAGAGGGGGGAACACTGAAGCTTTCTTT. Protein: CASSPVRGGNTEAFF.